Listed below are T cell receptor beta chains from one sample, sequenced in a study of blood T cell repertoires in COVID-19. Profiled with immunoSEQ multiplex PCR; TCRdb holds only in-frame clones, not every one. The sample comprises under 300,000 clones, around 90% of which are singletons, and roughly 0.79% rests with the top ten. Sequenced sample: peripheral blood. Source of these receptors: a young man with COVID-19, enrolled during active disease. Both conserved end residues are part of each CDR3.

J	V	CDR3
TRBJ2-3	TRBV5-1	CASSLAGDTDTQYF
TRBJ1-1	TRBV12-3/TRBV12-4	CASSFTTDTEAFF
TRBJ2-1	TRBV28	CASSLAIPGTASHNEQFF
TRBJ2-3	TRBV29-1	CSASGWDTQYF
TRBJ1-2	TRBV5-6	CASSPGQGAYGYTF
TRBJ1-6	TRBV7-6	CASSLDGPYSPLHF
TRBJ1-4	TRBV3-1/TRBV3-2	CASSAAFPPGEKLFF
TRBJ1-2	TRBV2	CAGFANYGYTF
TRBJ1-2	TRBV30	CAWSVLRQGGYTF
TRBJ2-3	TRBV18	CASSPVAGGYRTDTQYF
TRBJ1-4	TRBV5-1	CASSFGFGTQNEKLFF
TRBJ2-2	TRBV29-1	CSAGTGVSGELFF
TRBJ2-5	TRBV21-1	CASRGRTQYF
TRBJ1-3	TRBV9	CASSVVGTGGSGNTIYF
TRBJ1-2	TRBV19	CATGDRGTRTF
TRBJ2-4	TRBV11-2	CASSLSGRGAAGAVQYF
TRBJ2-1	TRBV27	CASSLNDRDYADNEQFF
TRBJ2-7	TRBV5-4	CASSKTESSYEQYF
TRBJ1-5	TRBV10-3	CAISEKGAQPQHF
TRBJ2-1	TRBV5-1	CASSFGDIVYNEQFF
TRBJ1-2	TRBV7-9	CASSSGHLSYTF
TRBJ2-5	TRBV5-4	CASNLDRQETQYF
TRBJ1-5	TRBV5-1	CASSSTGGWDQPQHF
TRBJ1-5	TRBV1	CTSSQEGGYNQPQHF
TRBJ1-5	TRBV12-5	CASGLSGMGSQPQHF
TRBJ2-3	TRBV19	CASSIGFGTDTQYF
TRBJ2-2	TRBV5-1	CASSLEIYNSGELFF
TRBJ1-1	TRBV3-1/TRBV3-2	CASSQERTGRTEAFF
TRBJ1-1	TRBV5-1	CASSLWGTDEAFF
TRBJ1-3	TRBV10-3	CAISADRVAGNTIYF
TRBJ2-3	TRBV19	CASSIDGPGRSDTQYF